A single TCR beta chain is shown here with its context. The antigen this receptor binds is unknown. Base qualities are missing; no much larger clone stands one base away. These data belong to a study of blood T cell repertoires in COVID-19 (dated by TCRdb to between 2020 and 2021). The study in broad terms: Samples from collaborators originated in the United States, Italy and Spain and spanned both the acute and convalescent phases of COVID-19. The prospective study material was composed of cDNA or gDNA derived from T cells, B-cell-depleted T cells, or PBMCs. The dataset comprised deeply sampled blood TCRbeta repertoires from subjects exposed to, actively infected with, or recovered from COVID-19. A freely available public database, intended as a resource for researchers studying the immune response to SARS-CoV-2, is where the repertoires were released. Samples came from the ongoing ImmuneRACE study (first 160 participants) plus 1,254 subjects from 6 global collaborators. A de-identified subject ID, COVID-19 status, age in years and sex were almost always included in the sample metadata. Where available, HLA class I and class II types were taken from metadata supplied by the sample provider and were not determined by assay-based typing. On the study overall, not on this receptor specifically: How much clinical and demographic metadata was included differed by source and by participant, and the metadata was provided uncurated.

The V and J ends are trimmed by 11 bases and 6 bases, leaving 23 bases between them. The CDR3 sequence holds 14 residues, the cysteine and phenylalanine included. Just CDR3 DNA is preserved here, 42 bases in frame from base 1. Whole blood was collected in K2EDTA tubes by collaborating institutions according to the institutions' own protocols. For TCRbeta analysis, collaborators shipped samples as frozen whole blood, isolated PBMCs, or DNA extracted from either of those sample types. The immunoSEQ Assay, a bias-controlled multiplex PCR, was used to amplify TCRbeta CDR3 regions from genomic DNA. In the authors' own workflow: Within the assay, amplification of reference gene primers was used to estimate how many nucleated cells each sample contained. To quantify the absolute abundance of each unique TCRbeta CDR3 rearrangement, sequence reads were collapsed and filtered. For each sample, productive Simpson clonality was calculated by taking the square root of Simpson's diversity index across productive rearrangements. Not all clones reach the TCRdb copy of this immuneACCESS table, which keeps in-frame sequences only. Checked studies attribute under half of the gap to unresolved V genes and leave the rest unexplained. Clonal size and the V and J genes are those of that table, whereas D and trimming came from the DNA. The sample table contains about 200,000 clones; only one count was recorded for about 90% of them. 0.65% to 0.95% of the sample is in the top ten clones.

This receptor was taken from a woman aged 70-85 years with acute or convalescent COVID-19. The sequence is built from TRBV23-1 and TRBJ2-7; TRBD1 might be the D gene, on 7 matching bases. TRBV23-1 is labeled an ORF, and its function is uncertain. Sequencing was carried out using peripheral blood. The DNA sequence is TGCGCCCCCAGGGGGGCAGGGAAGGACGGCGAGCAGTACTTC. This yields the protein CAPRGAGKDGEQYF.